The 15 T cell receptor beta chains below were found in one sample sequenced in a study of blood T cell repertoires in COVID-19. Some clones are missing from TCRdb's copy, which holds only in-frame ones; the method was immunoSEQ multiplex PCR. The table records about 100,000 clones, just over 85% of them present only once. The sample was peripheral blood. The receptors shown here come from a human donor in a cohort sampled during active COVID-19.

This chain connects TRBV14 to TRBJ1-3; D gene uncertain. CDR1 is SGHDN, CDR2 FVKESK, per germline. Trimming took 4 bases from V and 4 from J, leaving 11 bases between them. This CDR3 comprises 14 residues. This CDR3 reads CASSPLHAGNTIYF. CDR3 DNA: TGTGCCAGCAGCCCCCTCCACGCGGGAAACACCATATATTTT. Based on the CDR3 plus reference TRBV14 and TRBJ1-3, the full variable domain is EAGVTQFPSHSVIEKGQTVTLRCDPISGHDNLYWYRRVMGKEIKFLLHFVKESKQDESGMPNNRFLAERTGGTYSTLKVQPAELEDSGVYFCASSPLHAGNTIYFGEGSWLTVV.

V and J are TRBV28 and TRBJ2-5, with TRBD1 identical over 8 bases. This CDR3 contains 16 residues. The trim removed 0 bases at V and 5 bases at J, leaving 8 bases unmatched. Germline-derived CDR1 and CDR2 are MDHEN and SYDVKM. CDR3 DNA: TGTGCCAGCAGTTTATGGCCCAGGGGGCTACAGGAGACCCAGTACTTC. Residues: CASSLWPRGLQETQYF.

This rearrangement joins TRBV7-6 to TRBJ2-2; 8 nucleotides match TRBD2. Germline V lookup: CDR1 SGHVS, CDR2 FNYEAQ. The J segment lost 3 bases and the V segment lost 2 bases, leaving 8 bases of the junction unmatched. This CDR3 comprises 17 residues. The CDR3, as DNA: TGTGCCAGCAGCTTACCCCCAGCGGGAGAACACACCGGGGAGCTGTTTTTT. Residues: CASSLPPAGEHTGELFF.

This clone has more than one count but fewer than ten. V usage is TRBV15 and J usage is TRBJ1-6; TRBD1 matches at 8 bases. Germline CDR1 reads LNHNV; CDR2 reads YYDKDF (reference sequence). The CDR3 runs to 15 residues. V gave up 0 bases and J gave up 8 bases; unmatched junction bases: 3. The CDR3 loop is CATSREATGDSPLHF. In DNA, the CDR3 is TGTGCCACCAGCAGAGAGGCGACAGGGGATTCACCCCTCCACTTT.

In its sample, this clone was seen once. The J gene is TRBJ2-2, the V gene TRBV19; 13 nucleotides agree with TRBD2. CDR3 length equals 16 residues. CDR1 and CDR2 (germline): LNHDA, SQIVND (reference sequence). V lost 3 bases, J lost 7 bases, and 5 bases stayed unmatched. The CDR3 DNA is TGTGCCAGTAGTATCAAAGGACTAGCGGGAGACGGGGAGCTGTTTTTT. Translated: CASSIKGLAGDGELFF. The full variable domain, in which reference TRBV19 and TRBJ2-2 provide the parts outside the CDR3, is DGGITQSPKYLFRKEGQNVTLSCEQNLNHDAMYWYRQDPGQGLRLIYYSQIVNDFQKGDIAEGYSVSREKKESFPLTVTSAQKNPTAFYLCASSIKGLAGDGELFFGEGSRLTVL.

The J gene is TRBJ1-2, the V gene TRBV6-1; D unresolved. The germline V and J ends were trimmed by 2 bases and 0 bases, with 13 bases remaining between them. The CDR3 covers 16 residues. Germline CDR1 is MNHNS and CDR2 is SASEGT. The CDR3 loop reads CASSESGRVTNYGYTF. DNA for the CDR3: TGTGCCAGCAGTGAATCGGGAAGGGTTACTAACTATGGCTACACCTTC.

This sequence joins TRBV7-8 and TRBJ1-2; D is unresolved. Germline V gene lookup returns CDR1 SGHVS and CDR2 FQNEAQ. This CDR3 has 14 residues. V was trimmed by 5 bases and J by 3 bases, leaving 13 bases between them. The CDR3 protein is CASSPTDGDYGYTF. The CDR3 region has the DNA TGTGCCAGCAGCCCTACCGACGGAGACTATGGCTACACCTTC.

This chain uses TRBV10-2 with TRBJ1-5, with no clear D. CDR1 WSHSY and CDR2 SAAADI come from the germline V gene. Trimming removed 0 bases at V and 7 bases at J, with 4 bases between. The CDR3 extends over 12 amino acids. The CDR3 sequence: CASSESRQPQHF. The CDR3 nucleotides read TGCGCCAGCAGTGAGTCGAGGCAGCCCCAGCATTTT.

The chain is built from TRBV15 and TRBJ2-7; 7 bases match TRBD1. The CDR3 is 15 amino acids. Germline lookup yields CDR1 LNHNV and CDR2 YYDKDF (reference sequence). After removal of 4 bases from V and 2 bases from J, the junction contained 8 bases not matched to a gene. CDR3 amino acids: CATSTLTGSPYEQYF. In DNA form, the CDR3 reads TGTGCCACCAGCACCCTGACAGGGTCCCCCTACGAGCAGTACTTC.

This clone was seen a few times. The sample carries other DNA sequences with the same CDR3. V gene TRBV28 combines with J gene TRBJ1-3; D not resolved. Trimming removed 2 bases at V and 0 bases at J, with 8 bases between. CDR3 length: 15 amino acids. Germline values: CDR1 MDHEN, CDR2 SYDVKM. Here the CDR3 DNA reads TGTGCCAGCAGTTTAAGACTGGGCTCTGGAAACACCATATATTTT. Amino acid sequence: CASSLRLGSGNTIYF. Full variable domain (missing parts from reference TRBV28 and TRBJ1-3): DVKVTQSSRYLVKRTGEKVFLECVQDMDHENMFWYRQDPGLGLRLIYFSYDVKMKEKGDIPEGYSVSREKKERFSLILESASTNQTSMYLCASSLRLGSGNTIYFGEGSWLTVV.

The J gene is TRBJ1-6, the V gene TRBV4-1; tentative D call: TRBD1 (5 bases). Germline-derived CDR1 and CDR2 are MGHRA and YSYEKL. Deletions cut 0 bases from V and 9 bases from J, with 6 bases between. The CDR3 runs to 13 residues. The CDR3 DNA reads TGCGCCAGCAGCCAAGAAGGGGTTTCACCCCTCCACTTT. Encoded protein: CASSQEGVSPLHF.

J is TRBJ2-3 and V is TRBV2; D unresolved. CDR1 and CDR2 (germline): SNHLY, FYNNEI. The CDR3 sequence is 13 residues long. V dropped 4 bases and J dropped 2 bases, with 7 bases sitting between them. The CDR3 spells CASSGGYTDTQYF. CDR3 nucleotides: TGTGCCAGCAGTGGAGGTTACACAGATACGCAGTATTTT. The whole variable domain, filled in from reference TRBV2 and TRBJ2-3, reads EPEVTQTPSHQVTQMGQEVILRCVPISNHLYFYWYRQILGQKVEFLVSFYNNEISEKSEIFDDQFSVERPDGSNFTLKIRSTKLEDSAMYFCASSGGYTDTQYFGPGTRLTVL.

The V call is TRBV14, the J call TRBJ1-3; D is undetermined. There are 14 residues in the CDR3. Germline loops: CDR1 SGHDN, CDR2 FVKESK. V lost 1 base and J 0 bases, leaving 4 bases between the germline ends. The chain's CDR3 is CASSQASSGNTIYF. Here the CDR3 DNA reads TGTGCCAGCAGCCAAGCGAGCTCTGGAAACACCATATATTTT. Combining the CDR3 with reference TRBV14 and TRBJ1-3 gives the whole variable domain EAGVTQFPSHSVIEKGQTVTLRCDPISGHDNLYWYRRVMGKEIKFLLHFVKESKQDESGMPNNRFLAERTGGTYSTLKVQPAELEDSGVYFCASSQASSGNTIYFGEGSWLTVV.

The chain recombines TRBV5-6 with TRBJ1-2; 7 bases are shared with TRBD1. Germline V lookup: CDR1 SGHDT, CDR2 YYEEEE. V dropped 3 bases and J dropped 3; count of bases not matched to a gene: 5. There are 14 residues in the CDR3. The CDR3 DNA follows: TGTGCCAGCAGCTCCCCACAGGGGCACTATGGCTACACCTTC. Residues: CASSSPQGHYGYTF.

V gene TRBV3-1 (or the pseudogene TRBV3-2) combines with J gene TRBJ2-5; TRBD1 agrees at 7 bases. The CDR3 has 14 residues. Germline assignment: CDR1 LGHDT and CDR2 YNNKEL (reference sequence). The ends lost 5 bases at V and 3 bases at J; junction bases unmatched: 6. CDR3 loop: CASSIPGQKETQYF. The CDR3 bases are TGTGCCAGCAGCATCCCGGGACAGAAAGAGACCCAGTACTTC.